This is a list of T cell receptor beta chains from one sample in a study of T-cell memory formation after mild COVID-19. TCRdb called the 5' RACE reads again in MiXCR, with one record for every CDR3 protein. This table has about 430,000 distinct CDR3 sequences, 24% appearing once. Sequencing was done on a sample of PBMCs or a T cell subset sorted from them (not recorded which). The source is an adult woman who had mild COVID-19 (a few samples of this study predate the infection). Cell type and time point are not known. Each CDR3 is given with its conserved first and last residue. D genes are given only for firm matches. Part of the rows lack a size; the others show once, few, many or a class for expanded clones.

V	D	J	size	DNA	CDR3
TRBV18	TRBD1	TRBJ1-1	NA	TGTGCCAGCTCACGGGATCAAACAGGGGACACTGAAGCTTTCTTT	CASSRDQTGDTEAFF
TRBV5-1	NA	TRBJ2-5	NA	TGCGCCAGCAGCTTGGCTGGACGGGCACAAGAGACCCAGTACTTC	CASSLAGRAQETQYF
TRBV11-2	NA	TRBJ2-5	NA	TGTGCCAGCAGCTTAGATCATTGGGGGCTAACCCAAGAGACCCAGTACTTC	CASSLDHWGLTQETQYF
TRBV6-5	TRBD1	TRBJ2-1	few	TGTGCCAGCTCCTGGGACAGGGACTACAATGAGCAGTTCTTC	CASSWDRDYNEQFF
TRBV29-1	NA	TRBJ1-1	few	TGCAGCGTTGAACGTTGGGGAGCTAGGGGGACTGAAGCTTTCTTT	CSVERWGARGTEAFF
TRBV14	TRBD1	TRBJ2-2	many	TGTGCCAGCAGCCAATGGACAGGGGCAAGCGGGGAGCTGTTTTTT	CASSQWTGASGELFF
TRBV7-2	TRBD1	TRBJ1-5	few	TGTGCCAGCAGCTCCGGGACAGGGTTTTGGCCCCAGCATTTT	CASSSGTGFWPQHF
TRBV25-1	NA	TRBJ2-2	few	TGTGCCAGCAGGCCTTACACCGGGGAGCTGTTTTTT	CASRPYTGELFF
TRBV6-2/TRBV6-3	TRBD2	TRBJ2-3	NA	TGTGCCAGCTCTTTAGCGGGGACTCAGGATACGCAGTATTTT	CASSLAGTQDTQYF
TRBV5-8	NA	TRBJ1-5	few	TGTGCCAGCAGCCCTGAGATGCGGCCCCAGCATTTT	CASSPEMRPQHF
TRBV18	NA	TRBJ1-1	NA	TGTGCCAGCTCACCACTTTTCCAGGGTATGACGAACACTGAAGCTTTCTTT	CASSPLFQGMTNTEAFF
TRBV6-2/TRBV6-3	NA	TRBJ1-5	few	TGTGCCAGCAGTCCGGGACGGATTAGCAATCAGCCCCAGCATTTT	CASSPGRISNQPQHF
TRBV6-2/TRBV6-3	NA	TRBJ2-7	few	TGTGCCAGCAGTTATACTAGCTACGAGCAGTACTTC	CASSYTSYEQYF
TRBV3-1	TRBD2	TRBJ2-1	NA	TGTGCCAGCAGCCAAGCCATCGGCGGGAGCCTTAATGAGCAGTTCTTC	CASSQAIGGSLNEQFF
TRBV5-5	TRBD1	TRBJ2-7	NA	TGTGCCAGCAGCTTGGATTATATCAGGGGGAATACGGGATCCTACGAGCAGTACTTC	CASSLDYIRGNTGSYEQYF
TRBV14	NA	TRBJ2-6	many	TGTGCCAGCAGCGGTGGGGCCAACGTCCTGACTTTC	CASSGGANVLTF
TRBV21-1	NA	TRBJ2-7	NA	TGTGCCAGCAGCAAAGTGGAGTCCCACGAGCAGTACTTC	CASSKVESHEQYF
TRBV5-1	NA	TRBJ2-7	NA	TGCGCCAGTAGGGGGGGAAGCCACTACGAGCAGTACTTC	CASRGGSHYEQYF